These 3 T cell receptor beta chains came from one sample sequenced in a study of identical twins (dated by TCRdb to 2016 to 2017). The method behind the library was 5' RACE. The sequencer listed for this sample is Illumina HiSeq 2000. TCRdb reworked the public reads: Q25 trimming with fastp, MiXCR clone assembly, productive beta chains retained. Every distinct CDR3 protein forms one entry, paired with its most common genes and DNA. This sample gives around 480,000 distinct CDR3 sequences in total; about 14% of them show up just once. Clones ranked in the top ten supply over 0.5% of the sample. The same sample was also studied in work on yellow fever vaccine responses in identical twins.

Source material: CD4+ T cells sorted from blood. The source of these receptors is a woman aged 18-29 years in good health.

The sample holds a few counts of this clonotype. J is TRBJ2-4 and V is TRBV7-2; D might be TRBD1 or TRBD2, each matching 5 bases. Germline loops: CDR1 SGHTA, CDR2 FQGNSA. CDR3 length: 17 residues. The V and J ends lost 1 base and 0 bases respectively, with 13 bases between them. Here the CDR3 DNA reads TGTGCCAGCAGCTTAGGGGGATGGGACGTAGCCAAAAACATTCAGTACTTC. Amino acid sequence: CASSLGGWDVAKNIQYF.

The V call is TRBV21-1, the J call TRBJ1-2; TRBD1 was called by the table and not checked on the DNA. TRBV21-1 is a pseudogene. The CDR3 spans 14 residues. The CDR3, as DNA: TGTGCCAGCAGCAATCACCCAGGGTACTATGGCTACACCTTC. Translation gives CASSNHPGYYGYTF.

This clonotype was seen only a few times. The chain is built from TRBV15 and TRBJ2-1, with 8 bases that match TRBD2. Per the germline V gene, CDR1 is LNHNV and CDR2 is YYDKDF (reference sequence). The trim removed 1 base at V and 6 bases at J, leaving 8 bases unmatched. The CDR3 contains 16 residues. In nucleotides, the CDR3 is TGTGCCACCAGCAGAGCGGGCGGGGGGTCGGGCAATGAGCAGTTCTTC. Amino acid sequence: CATSRAGGGSGNEQFF.